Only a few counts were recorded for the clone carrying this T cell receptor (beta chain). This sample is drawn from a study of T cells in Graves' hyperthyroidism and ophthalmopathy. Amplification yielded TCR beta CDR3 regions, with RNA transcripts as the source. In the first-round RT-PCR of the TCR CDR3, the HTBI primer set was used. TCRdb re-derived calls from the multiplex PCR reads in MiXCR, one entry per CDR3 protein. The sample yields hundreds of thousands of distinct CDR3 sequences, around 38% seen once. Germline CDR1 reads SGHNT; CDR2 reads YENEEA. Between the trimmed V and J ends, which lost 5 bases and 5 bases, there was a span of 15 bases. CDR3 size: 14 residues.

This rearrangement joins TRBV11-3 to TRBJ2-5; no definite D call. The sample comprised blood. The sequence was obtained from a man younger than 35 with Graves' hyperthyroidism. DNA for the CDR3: TGTGCCAGCAGCCCCCGGCTAGTGTGGGAGACCCAGTACTTC. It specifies CASSPRLVWETQYF.